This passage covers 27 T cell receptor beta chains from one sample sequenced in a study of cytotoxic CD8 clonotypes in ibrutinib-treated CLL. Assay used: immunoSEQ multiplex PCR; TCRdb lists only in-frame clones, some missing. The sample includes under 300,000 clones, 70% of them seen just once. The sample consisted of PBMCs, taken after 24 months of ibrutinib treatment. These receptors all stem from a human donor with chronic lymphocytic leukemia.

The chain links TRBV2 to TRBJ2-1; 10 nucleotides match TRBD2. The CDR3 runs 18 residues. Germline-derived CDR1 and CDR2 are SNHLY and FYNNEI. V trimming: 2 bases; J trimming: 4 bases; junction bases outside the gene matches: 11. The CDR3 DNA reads TGTGCCAGCAGTGAATTCGGACTAGCGGCACTCCCTTACAATGAGCAGTTCTTC. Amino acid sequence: CASSEFGLAALPYNEQFF.

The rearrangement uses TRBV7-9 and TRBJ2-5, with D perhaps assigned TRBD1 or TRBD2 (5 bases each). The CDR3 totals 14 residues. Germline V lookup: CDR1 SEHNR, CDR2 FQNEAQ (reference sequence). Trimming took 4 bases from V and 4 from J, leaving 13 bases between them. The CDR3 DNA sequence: TGTGCCAGCAGCTCCTCCGGGACGGGAGAGACCCAGTACTTC. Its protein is CASSSSGTGETQYF.

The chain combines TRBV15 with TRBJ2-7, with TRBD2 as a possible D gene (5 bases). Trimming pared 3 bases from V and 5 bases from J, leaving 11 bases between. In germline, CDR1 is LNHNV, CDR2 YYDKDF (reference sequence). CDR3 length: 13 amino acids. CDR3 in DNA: TGTGCCACCAGCAGGGGCAACGGGAACGAGCAGTACTTC. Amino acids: CATSRGNGNEQYF.

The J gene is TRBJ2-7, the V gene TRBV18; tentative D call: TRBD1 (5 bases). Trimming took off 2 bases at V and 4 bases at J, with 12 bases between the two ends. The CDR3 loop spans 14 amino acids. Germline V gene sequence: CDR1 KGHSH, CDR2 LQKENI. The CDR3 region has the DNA TGTGCCAGCTCACCAACAGGCCAGCGATACGAGCAGTACTTC. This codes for CASSPTGQRYEQYF.

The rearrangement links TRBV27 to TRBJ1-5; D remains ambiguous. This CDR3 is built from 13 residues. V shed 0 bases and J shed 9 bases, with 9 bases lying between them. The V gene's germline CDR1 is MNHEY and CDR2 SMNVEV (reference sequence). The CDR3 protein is CASSLSPTGPQHF. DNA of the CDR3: TGTGCCAGCAGTTTATCGCCCACTGGGCCCCAGCATTTT.

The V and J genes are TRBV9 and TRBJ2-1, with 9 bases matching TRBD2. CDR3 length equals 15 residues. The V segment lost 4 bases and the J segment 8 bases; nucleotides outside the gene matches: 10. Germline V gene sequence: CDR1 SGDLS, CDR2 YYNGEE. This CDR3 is CASSPSGTGAHEQFF. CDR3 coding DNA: TGTGCCAGCAGCCCTAGCGGGACGGGCGCCCATGAGCAGTTCTTC.

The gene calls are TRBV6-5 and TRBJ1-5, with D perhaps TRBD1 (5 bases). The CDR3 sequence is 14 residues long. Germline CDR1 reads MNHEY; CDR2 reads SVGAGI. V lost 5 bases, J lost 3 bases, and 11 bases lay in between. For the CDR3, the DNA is TGTGCCAGCAGTACAAGACAGACCAATCAGCCCCAGCATTTT. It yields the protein CASSTRQTNQPQHF.

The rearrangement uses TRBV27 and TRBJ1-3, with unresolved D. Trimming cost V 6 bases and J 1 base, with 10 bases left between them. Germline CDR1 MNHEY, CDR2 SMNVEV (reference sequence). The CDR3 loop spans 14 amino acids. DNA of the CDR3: TGTGCCAGCAGGACATCAAATTCTGGAAACACCATATATTTT. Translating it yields CASRTSNSGNTIYF.

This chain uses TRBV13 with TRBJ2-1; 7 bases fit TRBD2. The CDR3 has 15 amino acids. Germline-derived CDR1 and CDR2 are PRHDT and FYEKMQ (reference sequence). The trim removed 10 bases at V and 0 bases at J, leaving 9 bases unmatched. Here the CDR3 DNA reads TGTGCCACTATGGGAGGGGCTAGCTCCTACAATGAGCAGTTCTTC. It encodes CATMGGASSYNEQFF.

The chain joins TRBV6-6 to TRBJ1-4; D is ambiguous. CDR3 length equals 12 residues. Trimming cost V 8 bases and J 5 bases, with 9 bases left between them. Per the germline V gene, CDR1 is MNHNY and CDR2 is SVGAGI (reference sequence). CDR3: CASGQQNEKLFF. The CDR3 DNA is TGTGCCAGCGGGCAGCAAAATGAAAAACTGTTTTTT.

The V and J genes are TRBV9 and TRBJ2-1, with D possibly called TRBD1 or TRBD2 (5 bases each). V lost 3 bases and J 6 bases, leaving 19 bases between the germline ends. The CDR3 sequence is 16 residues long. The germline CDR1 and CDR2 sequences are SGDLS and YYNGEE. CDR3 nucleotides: TGTGCCAGCAGCGCGGGGCCGGCCTCCCTTCTCAATGAGCAGTTCTTC. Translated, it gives CASSAGPASLLNEQFF.

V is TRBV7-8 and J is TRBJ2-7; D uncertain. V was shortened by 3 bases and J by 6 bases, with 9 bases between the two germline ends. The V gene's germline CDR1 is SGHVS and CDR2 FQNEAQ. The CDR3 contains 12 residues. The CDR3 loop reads CASSLLVSEQYF. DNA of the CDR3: TGTGCCAGCAGCTTGCTAGTTTCCGAGCAGTACTTC.

CDR3 coding DNA: TGTGCCAGCAGCCGGGACTCGAGCGTGCGGAATGAGCAGTTCTTC. It specifies CASSRDSSVRNEQFF. J is TRBJ2-1 and V is TRBV7-9, with D tentatively TRBD2 (6 bases). Germline V lookup: CDR1 SEHNR, CDR2 FQNEAQ (reference sequence). This CDR3 is 15 amino acids long. Trimming took off 5 bases at V and 7 bases at J, with 18 bases between the two ends.

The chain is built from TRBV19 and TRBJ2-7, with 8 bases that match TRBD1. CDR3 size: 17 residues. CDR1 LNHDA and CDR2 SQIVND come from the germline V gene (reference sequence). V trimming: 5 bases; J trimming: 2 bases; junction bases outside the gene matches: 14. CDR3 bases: TGTGCCAGTAGTCCCGGACAGGGTAGTGTAGTGACCTACGAGCAGTACTTC. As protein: CASSPGQGSVVTYEQYF.

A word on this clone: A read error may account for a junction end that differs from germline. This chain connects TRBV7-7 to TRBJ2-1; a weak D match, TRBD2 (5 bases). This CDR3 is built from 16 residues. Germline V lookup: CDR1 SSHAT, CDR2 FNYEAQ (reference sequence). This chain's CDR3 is CASSLGLGATYNEQFF. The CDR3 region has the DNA TGTGCTAGCAGCTTAGGGCTGGGAGCCACATACAATGAGCAGTTCTTC.

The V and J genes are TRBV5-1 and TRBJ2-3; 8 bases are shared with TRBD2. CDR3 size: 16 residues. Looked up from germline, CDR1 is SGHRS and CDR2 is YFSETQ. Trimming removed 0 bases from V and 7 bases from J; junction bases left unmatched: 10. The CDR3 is CASSLVVSGERNTQYF. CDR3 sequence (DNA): TGCGCCAGCAGCTTGGTAGTTAGCGGGGAACGTAATACGCAGTATTTT.

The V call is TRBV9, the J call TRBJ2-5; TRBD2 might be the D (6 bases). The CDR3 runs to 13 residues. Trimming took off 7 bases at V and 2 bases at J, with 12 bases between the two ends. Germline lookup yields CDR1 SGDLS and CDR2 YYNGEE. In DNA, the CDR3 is TGTGCCAGCGCCCGCCGGGGGCAAGAGACCCAGTACTTC. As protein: CASARRGQETQYF.

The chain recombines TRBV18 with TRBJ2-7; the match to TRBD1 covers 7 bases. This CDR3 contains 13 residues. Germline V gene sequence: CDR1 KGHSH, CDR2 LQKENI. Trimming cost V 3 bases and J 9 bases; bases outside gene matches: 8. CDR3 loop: CASSPQGVFWQYF. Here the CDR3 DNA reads TGTGCCAGCTCACCTCAGGGGGTTTTCTGGCAGTACTTC.

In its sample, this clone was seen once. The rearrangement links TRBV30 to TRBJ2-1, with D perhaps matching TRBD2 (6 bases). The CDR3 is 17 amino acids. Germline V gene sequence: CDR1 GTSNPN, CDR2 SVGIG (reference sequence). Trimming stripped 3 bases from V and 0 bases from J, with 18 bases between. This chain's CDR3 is CAWSVPYIAVSYNEQFF. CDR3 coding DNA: TGTGCCTGGAGCGTGCCTTACATAGCGGTCTCCTACAATGAGCAGTTCTTC.

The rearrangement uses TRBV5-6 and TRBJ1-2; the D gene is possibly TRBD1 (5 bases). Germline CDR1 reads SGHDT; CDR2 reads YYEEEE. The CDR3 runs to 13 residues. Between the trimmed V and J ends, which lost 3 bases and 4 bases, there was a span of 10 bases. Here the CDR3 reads CASSSWGSYGYTF. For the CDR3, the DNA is TGTGCCAGCAGCTCGTGGGGCAGCTATGGCTACACCTTC.

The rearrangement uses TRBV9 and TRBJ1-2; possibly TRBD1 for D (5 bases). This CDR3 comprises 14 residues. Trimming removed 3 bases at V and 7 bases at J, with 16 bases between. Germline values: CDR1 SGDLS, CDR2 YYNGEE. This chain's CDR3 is CASSAEPQGVGYTF. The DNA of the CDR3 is TGTGCCAGCAGCGCCGAGCCTCAGGGAGTTGGCTACACCTTC.

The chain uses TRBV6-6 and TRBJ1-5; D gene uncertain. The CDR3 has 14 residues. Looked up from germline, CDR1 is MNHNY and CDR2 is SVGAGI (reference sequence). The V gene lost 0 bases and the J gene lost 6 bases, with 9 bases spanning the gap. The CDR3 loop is CASSYSASGQPQHF. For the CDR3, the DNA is TGTGCCAGCAGTTACTCGGCCAGCGGTCAGCCCCAGCATTTT.

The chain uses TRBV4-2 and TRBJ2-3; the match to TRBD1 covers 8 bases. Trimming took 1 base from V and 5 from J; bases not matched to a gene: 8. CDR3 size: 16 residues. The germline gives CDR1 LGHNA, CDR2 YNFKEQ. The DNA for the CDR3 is TGTGCCAGCAGCCAAGCCCCGGCAGGGGGCGGAGATACGCAGTATTTT. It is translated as CASSQAPAGGGDTQYF.

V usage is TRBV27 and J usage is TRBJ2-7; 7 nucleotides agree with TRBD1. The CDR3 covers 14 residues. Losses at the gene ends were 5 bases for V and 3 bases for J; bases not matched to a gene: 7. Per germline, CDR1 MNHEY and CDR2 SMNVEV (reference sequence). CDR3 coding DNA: TGTGCCAGCAGTCTCTCGGGACAGTTCTACGAGCAGTACTTC. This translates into CASSLSGQFYEQYF.

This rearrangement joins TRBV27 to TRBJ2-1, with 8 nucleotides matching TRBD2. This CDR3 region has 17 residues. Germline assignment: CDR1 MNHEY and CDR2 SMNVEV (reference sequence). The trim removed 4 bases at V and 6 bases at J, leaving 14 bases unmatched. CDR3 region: CASSSLLQAGAVNEQFF. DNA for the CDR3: TGTGCCAGCAGTTCCCTTCTTCAAGCGGGAGCAGTCAATGAGCAGTTCTTC.

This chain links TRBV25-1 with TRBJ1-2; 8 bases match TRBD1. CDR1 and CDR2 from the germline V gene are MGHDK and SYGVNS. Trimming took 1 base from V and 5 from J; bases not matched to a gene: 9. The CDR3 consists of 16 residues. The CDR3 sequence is CASSEFQGAAVYGYTF. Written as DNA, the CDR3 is TGTGCCAGCAGTGAATTCCAGGGGGCCGCCGTTTATGGCTACACCTTC.

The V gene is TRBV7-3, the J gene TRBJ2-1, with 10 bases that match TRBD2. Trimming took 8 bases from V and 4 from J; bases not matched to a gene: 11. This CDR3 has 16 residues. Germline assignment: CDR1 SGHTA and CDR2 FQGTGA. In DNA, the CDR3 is TGTGCCAGCCCCCTAGCGGCTAGCGGGAGTTACAATGAGCAGTTCTTC. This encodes CASPLAASGSYNEQFF.